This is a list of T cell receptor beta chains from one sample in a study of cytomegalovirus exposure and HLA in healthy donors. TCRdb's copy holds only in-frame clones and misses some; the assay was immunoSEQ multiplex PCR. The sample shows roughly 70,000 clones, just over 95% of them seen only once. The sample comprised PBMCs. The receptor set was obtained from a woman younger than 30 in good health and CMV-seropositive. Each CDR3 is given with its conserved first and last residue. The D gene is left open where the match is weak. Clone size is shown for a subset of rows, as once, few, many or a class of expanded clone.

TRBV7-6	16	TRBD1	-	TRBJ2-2	CASSLPGQGNTGELFF	TGTGCCAGCAGCTTACCGGGACAGGGGAACACCGGGGAGCTGTTTTTT
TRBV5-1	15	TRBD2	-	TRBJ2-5	CASSFGGRFSETQYF	TGCGCCAGCAGCTTTGGCGGGAGATTTTCGGAGACCCAGTACTTC
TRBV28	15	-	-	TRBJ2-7	CASTPRIAGGYEQYF	TGTGCCAGCACCCCACGGATAGCTGGCGGCTACGAGCAGTACTTC
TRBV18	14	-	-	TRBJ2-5	CASSPGYGGETQYF	TGTGCCAGCTCACCGGGGTACGGAGGGGAGACCCAGTACTTC
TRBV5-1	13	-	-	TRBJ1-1	CASSFWGATEAFF	TGCGCCAGCAGCTTTTGGGGAGCCACTGAAGCTTTCTTT
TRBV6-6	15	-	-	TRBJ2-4	CASKEEELAKNIQYF	TGTGCCAGCAAGGAAGAGGAGTTAGCCAAAAACATTCAGTACTTC
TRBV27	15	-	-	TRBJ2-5	CASSLSVNREETQYF	TGTGCCAGCAGTTTATCGGTAAACAGGGAAGAGACCCAGTACTTC
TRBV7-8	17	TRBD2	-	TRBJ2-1	CASSSRSWLAGYNEQFF	TGTGCCAGCAGCTCTCGGTCATGGTTAGCGGGCTACAATGAGCAGTTCTTC
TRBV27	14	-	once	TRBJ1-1	CASSWGRGGTEAFF	TGTGCCAGCAGTTGGGGTCGGGGGGGCACTGAAGCTTTCTTT
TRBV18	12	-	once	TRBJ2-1	CASSPKAQVGFF	TGTGCCAGCTCACCAAAGGCACAGGTGGGGTTCTTC
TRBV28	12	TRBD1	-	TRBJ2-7	CASSSGQGPLYF	TGTGCCAGCAGCTCGGGACAGGGGCCTCTGTACTTC
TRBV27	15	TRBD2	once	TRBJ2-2	CATRLAGALTGELFF	TGTGCCACCCGGCTAGCGGGAGCCCTTACCGGGGAGCTGTTTTTT
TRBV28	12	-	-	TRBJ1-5	CASSLGGQPQHF	TGTGCCAGCAGTTTGGGGGGACAGCCCCAGCATTTT
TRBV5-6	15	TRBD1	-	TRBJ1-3	CASSHRGLSGNTIYF	TGTGCCAGCAGCCACAGGGGCCTCTCTGGAAACACCATATATTTT
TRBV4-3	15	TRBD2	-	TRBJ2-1	CASSQTSGRGNEQFF	TGCGCCAGCAGTCAGACTAGCGGGAGGGGTAATGAGCAGTTCTTC
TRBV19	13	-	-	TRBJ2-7	CASSPVQSYEQYF	TGTGCCAGTAGTCCTGTCCAGTCTTACGAGCAGTACTTC
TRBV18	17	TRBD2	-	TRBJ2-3	CASSPRSGSGLPGTQYF	TGTGCCAGCTCACCACGGAGCGGGAGTGGCCTCCCGGGTACGCAGTATTTT
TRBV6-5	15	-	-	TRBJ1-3	CASSYSGAFSNTIYF	TGTGCCAGCAGTTACTCTGGGGCATTTTCGAACACCATATATTTT
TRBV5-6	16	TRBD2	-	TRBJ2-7	CASSFLAGGPFHEQYF	TGTGCCAGCAGCTTTCTAGCGGGAGGGCCTTTCCACGAGCAGTACTTC
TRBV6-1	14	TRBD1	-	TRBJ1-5	CASNPTGGGQPQHF	TGTGCCAGCAACCCGACAGGGGGAGGTCAGCCCCAGCATTTT
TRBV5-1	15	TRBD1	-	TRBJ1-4	CASSHRGQGDEKLFF	TGCGCCAGCAGCCACAGAGGACAGGGCGATGAAAAACTGTTTTTT
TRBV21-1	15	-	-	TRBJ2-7	CASSRGSTSSYEQYF	TGTGCCAGCAGCCGCGGGAGTACTAGCTCCTACGAGCAGTACTTC
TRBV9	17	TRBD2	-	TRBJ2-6	CASSVGLGVSGANVLTF	TGTGCCAGCAGCGTGGGACTAGGGGTCTCTGGGGCCAACGTCCTGACTTTC
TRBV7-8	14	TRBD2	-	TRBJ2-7	CASSSTSGLYEQYF	TGTGCCAGCAGCTCCACTAGCGGACTCTACGAGCAGTACTTC
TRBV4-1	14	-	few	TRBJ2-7	CASSQGDGRYEQYF	TGCGCCAGCAGCCAAGGAGATGGGCGCTACGAGCAGTACTTC
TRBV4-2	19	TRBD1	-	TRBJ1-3	CASSQSSWTGQSSGNTIYF	TGTGCCAGCAGCCAATCATCCTGGACGGGACAGAGCTCTGGAAACACCATATATTTT
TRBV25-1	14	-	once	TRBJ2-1	CASSGTGIYNEQFF	TGTGCCAGCAGTGGTACAGGGATCTACAATGAGCAGTTCTTC
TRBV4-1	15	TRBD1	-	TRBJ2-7	CASSQVGQGAYEQYF	TGCGCCAGCAGCCAAGTCGGACAGGGAGCCTACGAGCAGTACTTC
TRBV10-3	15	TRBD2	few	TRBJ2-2	CAISETSANTGELFF	TGTGCCATCAGTGAGACTAGCGCGAACACCGGGGAGCTGTTTTTT
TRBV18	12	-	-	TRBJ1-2	CASSTPIHGYTF	TGTGCCAGCTCGACACCCATCCATGGCTACACCTTC
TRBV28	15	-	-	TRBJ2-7	CASRPPVWSSYEQYF	TGTGCCAGCAGGCCCCCGGTGTGGAGCTCCTACGAGCAGTACTTC
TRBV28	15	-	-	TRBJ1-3	CASSYPRSSGNTIYF	TGTGCCAGCAGTTACCCGAGGAGCTCTGGAAACACCATATATTTT
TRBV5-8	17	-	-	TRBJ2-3	CASSPGRGPTSTDTQYF	TGTGCCAGCAGCCCCGGGAGAGGGCCAACTAGCACAGATACGCAGTATTTT
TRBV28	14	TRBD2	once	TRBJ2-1	CASSLGLAGVEQFF	TGTGCCAGCAGTTTAGGACTAGCGGGAGTAGAGCAGTTCTTC
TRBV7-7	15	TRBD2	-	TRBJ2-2	CASSPGLADTGELFF	TGTGCTAGCAGCCCGGGACTAGCAGACACCGGGGAGCTGTTTTTT
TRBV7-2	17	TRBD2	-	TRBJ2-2	CASSSTSGRAGTGELFF	TGTGCCAGCAGCTCGACTAGCGGGAGGGCCGGCACCGGGGAGCTGTTTTTT
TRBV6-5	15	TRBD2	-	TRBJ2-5	CASSYSAGVGETQYF	TGTGCCAGCAGTTACTCGGCGGGAGTGGGAGAGACCCAGTACTTC
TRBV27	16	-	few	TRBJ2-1	CASSLTGPRGYNEQFF	TGTGCCAGCAGTTTAACGGGCCCCCGGGGTTACAATGAGCAGTTCTTC
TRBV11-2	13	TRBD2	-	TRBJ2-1	CASSSGLNNEQFF	TGTGCCAGCAGCTCGGGACTAAACAATGAGCAGTTCTTC
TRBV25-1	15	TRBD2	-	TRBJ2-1	CASSERGVGYNEQFF	TGTGCCAGCAGTGAACGGGGGGTTGGCTACAATGAGCAGTTCTTC
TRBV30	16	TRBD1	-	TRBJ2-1	CAWRDPGQGLWDEQFF	TGTGCCTGGAGGGACCCGGGACAGGGTCTCTGGGATGAGCAGTTCTTC
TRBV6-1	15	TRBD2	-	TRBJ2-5	CASSTIAGGQETQYF	TGTGCCAGCAGTACCATAGCGGGAGGCCAAGAGACCCAGTACTTC
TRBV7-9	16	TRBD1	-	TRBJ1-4	CASSTHRDRAFEKLFF	TGTGCCAGCAGCACACACCGGGACAGGGCTTTTGAAAAACTGTTTTTT
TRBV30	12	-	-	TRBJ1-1	CAWNSVNTEAFF	TGTGCCTGGAATTCGGTGAACACTGAAGCTTTCTTT
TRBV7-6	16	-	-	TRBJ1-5	CASSLGDKKNRQPQHF	TGTGCCAGCAGCTTAGGCGACAAGAAAAACAGGCAGCCCCAGCATTTT
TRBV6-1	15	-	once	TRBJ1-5	CASSQDRYSNQPQHF	TGTGCCAGCAGTCAAGACCGGTATAGCAATCAGCCCCAGCATTTT
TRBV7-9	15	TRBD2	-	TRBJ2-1	CASSLFPSGSNEQFF	TGTGCCAGCAGCTTATTCCCTAGCGGGAGTAATGAGCAGTTCTTC
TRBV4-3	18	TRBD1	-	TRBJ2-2	CASSQDSPWDRATGELFF	TGCGCCAGCAGCCAAGATTCGCCCTGGGACAGAGCGACCGGGGAGCTGTTTTTT